The 3 T cell receptor beta chains below all came from one sample that was sequenced in a study of shared clonotypes between healthy human individuals. Assay: immunoSEQ multiplex PCR; the TCRdb copy retains only in-frame clones and omits some. The repertoire holds 1,500,000 or so clones, with roughly 97% as singletons. Sequencing was done on a sample of naive CD4+ T cells sorted from blood. Noted subset: CD45RA+ positively selected. Receptor source: a man under 40 in good health.

The chain carries TRBV4-3 and TRBJ1-3, with D possibly matching TRBD1 (6 bases). The CDR3 is 18 residues long. Germline lookup yields CDR1 LGHNA and CDR2 YSLEER. Trimming took 1 base from V and 4 from J, leaving 20 bases between them. CDR3 region: CASSQAGVGFYDGNTIYF. For the CDR3, the DNA is TGCGCCAGCAGCCAAGCAGGGGTCGGGTTCTATGACGGAAACACCATATATTTT.

The J gene is TRBJ2-2, the V gene TRBV30; 8 bases match TRBD2. The CDR3 runs 16 residues. Trimming removed 0 bases from V and 6 bases from J; junction bases left unmatched: 9. Germline assignment: CDR1 GTSNPN and CDR2 SVGIG (reference sequence). The CDR3 DNA reads TGTGCCTGGAGTGTACTAAGGACTAGCCTCGCCGGGGAGCTGTTTTTT. Its translation: CAWSVLRTSLAGELFF. Complete variable domain (other parts from reference TRBV30 and TRBJ2-2): SQTIHQWPATLVQPVGSPLSLECTVEGTSNPNLYWYRQAAGRGLQLLFYSVGIGQISSEVPQNLSASRPQDRQFILSSKKLLLSDSGFYLCAWSVLRTSLAGELFFGEGSRLTVL.

The J gene is TRBJ2-3, the V gene TRBV6-5; 8 positions agree with TRBD1. After removal of 6 bases from V and 2 bases from J, the junction contained 4 bases not matched to a gene. Germline CDR1 is MNHEY and CDR2 is SVGAGI. This CDR3 region has 14 residues. As DNA, the CDR3 is TGTGCCAGCAGCTGGGACAGGCTCACAGATACGCAGTATTTT. This codes for CASSWDRLTDTQYF.